These 22 T cell receptor beta chains share one sample of origin, sequenced in a study of shared clonotypes between healthy human individuals. TCRdb keeps only in-frame clones here, not all; method: immunoSEQ multiplex PCR. The profile shows some 1,100,000 clones, approximately 80% of them singletons. The sample consisted of memory CD4+ T cells from PBMCs. Subset of the sample: CD45RA-negative fraction. These TCRs come from a man between 18 and 29 years old in good health. Some clones in this sample may be carry-over from other donors' samples.

The chain couples TRBV15 to TRBJ2-5; possibly TRBD1 or TRBD2 for D (5 bases each). V lost 7 bases to trimming and J lost 5 bases, with 20 bases between them. This CDR3 comprises 15 residues. The V gene's germline CDR1 is LNHNV and CDR2 YYDKDF (reference sequence). CDR3 loop: CATTPQRWGFETQYF. As DNA, the CDR3 is TGTGCCACCACCCCCCAGCGGTGGGGGTTCGAGACCCAGTACTTC.

The chain links TRBV2 to TRBJ2-1, with D perhaps TRBD2 (6 bases). With 6 bases removed from V and 8 bases from J, the gap between germline ends came to 20 bases. From germline, CDR1 is SNHLY and CDR2 FYNNEI. This CDR3 has 15 amino acids. Here the CDR3 DNA reads TGTGCCAGCAGAGGATCGGGGGTTCTGGCCGATGAGCAGTTCTTC. This encodes CASRGSGVLADEQFF.

This chain joins TRBV28 and TRBJ2-5; TRBD1 might be the D (7 bases). The J call may be wrong; the DNA end is better matched by TRBJ2-7. Germline CDR1 is MDHEN and CDR2 is SYDVKM. The CDR3 totals 14 residues. CDR3 nucleotides: TGTGCCAGCGCGAAAGCAGGGGGGAAGTACGAGCAGTACTTC. It codes for CASAKAGGKYEQYF.

This chain uses TRBV6-1 with TRBJ2-7; D might be TRBD1 or TRBD2, each matching 5 bases. V lost 3 bases and J 2 bases, leaving 11 bases between the germline ends. Looked up from germline, CDR1 is MNHNS and CDR2 is SASEGT. CDR3 length: 14 residues. The CDR3: CASSDGAPPYEQYF. The CDR3 DNA reads as TGTGCCAGCAGTGACGGGGCCCCGCCCTACGAGCAGTACTTC.

In its sample, this clone was seen a few times. As DNA, the CDR3 is TGTGCCATACGCGGGAACGACGAGCAGTACTTC. This sequence encodes CAIRGNDEQYF. The chain carries TRBV10-3 and TRBJ2-7; possible D gene TRBD2, 6 bases. The CDR3 has 11 amino acids. Deletions cut 9 bases from V and 5 bases from J, with 11 bases between. Germline V lookup: CDR1 ENHRY, CDR2 SYGVKD.

V is TRBV21-1 and J is TRBJ2-5; TRBD2, the table's D call, was not compared with the DNA. TRBV21-1 is labeled a pseudogene. This CDR3 contains 15 residues. CDR3 region: CASSKVVAAGETQYF. Written as DNA, the CDR3 is TGTGCCAGCAGCAAAGTGGTAGCGGCAGGAGAGACCCAGTACTTC.

V usage is TRBV16 and J usage is TRBJ2-5; D ambiguous. With 4 bases removed from V and 2 bases from J, the gap between germline ends came to 11 bases. Germline V gives CDR1 KGHSY, CDR2 FQNENV. The CDR3 runs 14 residues. CDR3 bases: TGTGCCAGCAGCCCCTCCGAAGGACAAGAGACCCAGTACTTC. Translating gives CASSPSEGQETQYF.

This chain uses TRBV6-5 with TRBJ1-1; D gene unclear. The CDR3 extends over 13 amino acids. Trimming shortened V by 4 bases and J by 6 bases, and 12 bases separated the two germline ends. Germline V CDR1 and CDR2: MNHEY, SVGAGI. In DNA, the CDR3 is TGTGCCAGCAGTTCCGACGGGGTTCCTGAAGCTTTCTTT. Its protein product is CASSSDGVPEAFF.

The rearrangement uses TRBV6-1 and TRBJ1-4; TRBD1 matches 9 bases. This CDR3 contains 17 residues. The V and J ends lost 4 bases and 0 bases, in that order; junction bases with no gene match: 6. Germline V gene lookup returns CDR1 MNHNS and CDR2 SASEGT. The CDR3 sequence is CASSGRDRAATNEKLFF. DNA for the CDR3: TGTGCCAGCAGTGGCCGGGACAGGGCGGCAACTAATGAAAAACTGTTTTTT.

The sample holds one count of this clone. The rearrangement joins TRBV28 to TRBJ2-7, with 7 bases identical to TRBD2. Germline V lookup: CDR1 MDHEN, CDR2 SYDVKM. The CDR3 is 15 amino acids. V was pared by 6 bases and J by 6 bases, with 14 bases of the junction left unmatched. The CDR3 DNA is TGTGCCAGCAGGGCCAGGACTAGTCCTACCGGCGAGCAGTACTTC. It codes for CASRARTSPTGEQYF.

J is TRBJ2-1 and V is TRBV6-5, with D unresolved. The CDR3 has 14 residues. From germline, CDR1 is MNHEY and CDR2 SVGAGI. V lost 2 bases and J lost 7, with 12 bases in between. CDR3 in DNA: TGTGCCAGCAGTTACATAACAACAGCAAATGAGCAGTTCTTC. This translates into CASSYITTANEQFF.

The gene calls are TRBV28 and TRBJ2-7; TRBD1 is a possible D gene (6 bases). The CDR3 loop spans 14 amino acids. Germline V CDR1 and CDR2: MDHEN, SYDVKM. Trimming took off 11 bases at V and 3 bases at J, with 20 bases between the two ends. CDR3: CASTPGQSYYEQYF. In nucleotides, the CDR3 is TGTGCCTCCACGCCAGGACAGAGCTACTACGAGCAGTACTTC.

This clone appeared a single time. The chain recombines TRBV18 with TRBJ1-1, with D hard to call. The length of the CDR3 is 18 residues. Looked up from germline, CDR1 is KGHSH and CDR2 is LQKENI. Trimming took off 6 bases at V and 0 bases at J, with 23 bases between the two ends. CDR3 nucleotides: TGTGCCAGCTCCCTTTCAACCATGGGTCCCGGGATGAACACTGAAGCTTTCTTT. This codes for CASSLSTMGPGMNTEAFF.

The chain joins TRBV14 to TRBJ2-3; 9 bases map to TRBD2. Germline CDR1 is SGHDN and CDR2 is FVKESK. The CDR3 covers 18 residues. Germline trimming cut 0 bases from V and 4 bases from J; bases unmatched to any gene: 11. CDR3 DNA sequence: TGTGCCAGCAGCCAAGATCAGTGGGGACTAGCTGACCCAGATACGCAGTATTTT. Amino acids: CASSQDQWGLADPDTQYF.

The genes are TRBV9 and TRBJ2-3, with 8 bases fitting TRBD1. The CDR3 is 18 amino acids. V lost 3 bases, J lost 0 bases, and 12 bases stayed unmatched. The V gene's germline CDR1 is SGDLS and CDR2 YYNGEE. The DNA of the CDR3 is TGTGCCAGCAGCGCCACCGACAGGGGCCAAACTAGCACAGATACGCAGTATTTT. Protein product: CASSATDRGQTSTDTQYF.

This clone has just one count. The chain couples TRBV25-1 to TRBJ1-6, with a weak D call TRBD1 (5 bases). The CDR3 totals 18 residues. Germline CDR1 is MGHDK and CDR2 is SYGVNS. V was cut by 4 bases and J by 0 bases, with 16 bases left in between. The CDR3 is CASSGDSRASSYNSPLHF. In DNA form, the CDR3 reads TGTGCCAGCAGTGGGGACTCAAGGGCTAGCTCCTATAATTCACCCCTCCACTTT.

This rearrangement joins TRBV15 to TRBJ2-7; the match to TRBD2 covers 7 bases. The CDR3 totals 13 residues. V lost 0 bases and J lost 8; bases outside the gene matches: 4. Germline V gene lookup returns CDR1 LNHNV and CDR2 YYDKDF (reference sequence). CDR3 in amino acids: CATSRDVAGQQYF. As DNA, the CDR3 is TGTGCCACCAGCAGAGATGTAGCGGGTCAGCAGTACTTC. The full variable domain, in which reference TRBV15 and TRBJ2-7 provide the parts outside the CDR3, is DAMVIQNPRYQVTQFGKPVTLSCSQTLNHNVMYWYQQKSSQAPKLLFHYYDKDFNNEADTPDNFQSRRPNTSFCFLDIRSPGLGDTAMYLCATSRDVAGQQYFGPGTRLTVT.

In regard to this clone: The same CDR3 can be traced to other DNA sequences in this sample. V usage is TRBV18 and J usage is TRBJ2-5; perhaps TRBD2 as D (6 bases). The V gene lost 5 bases and the J gene lost 1 base, with 8 bases spanning the gap. CDR1 is KGHSH and CDR2 is LQKENI in the germline V gene. The CDR3 totals 13 residues. Here the CDR3 reads CASSGGSQETQYF. The CDR3, as DNA: TGTGCCAGCTCAGGGGGGTCCCAAGAGACCCAGTACTTC.

This clone appeared a single time. V is TRBV4-2 and J is TRBJ2-7; D gene uncertain. V shed 1 base and J shed 0 bases, with 10 bases lying between them. Germline CDR1 is LGHNA and CDR2 is YNFKEQ. The CDR3 is 15 residues long. In nucleotides, the CDR3 is TGTGCCAGCAGCCAAGGAGACATGAGCTCCTACGAGCAGTACTTC. Encoded protein: CASSQGDMSSYEQYF.

This clone occurred a few times. This sequence joins TRBV6-5 and TRBJ1-6; 8 nucleotides agree with TRBD1. V was clipped by 6 bases and J by 7 bases; unmatched bases: 5. Germline V gene lookup returns CDR1 MNHEY and CDR2 SVGAGI. This CDR3 is built from 14 residues. The CDR3 protein is CASSSGQGNSPLHF. The CDR3 DNA sequence: TGTGCCAGCAGCAGCGGACAGGGAAATTCACCCCTCCACTTT.

The V and J genes are TRBV29-1 and TRBJ2-3; D remains unclear. The germline V gene encodes CDR1 SQVTM and CDR2 ANQGSEA. This CDR3 contains 15 residues. Trimming cost V 6 bases and J 0 bases, with 16 bases left between them. In DNA form, the CDR3 reads TGCAGCGTGAGTCGTGGCACCCCTAGCACAGATACGCAGTATTTT. Amino acids: CSVSRGTPSTDTQYF.

This clone was detected ten times or more. The rearrangement uses TRBV28 and TRBJ1-1; D remains ambiguous. Per the germline V gene, CDR1 is MDHEN and CDR2 is SYDVKM. The length of the CDR3 is 14 residues. Trimming took off 5 bases at V and 1 base at J, with 11 bases between the two ends. CDR3 amino acids: CASSPFLRNTEAFF. In DNA, the CDR3 is TGTGCCAGCAGTCCGTTCCTCAGGAACACTGAAGCTTTCTTT.